Shown below are 17 T cell receptor beta chains from a single sample sequenced in a study of cytomegalovirus exposure and HLA in healthy donors. The PCR was carried out with 60 Vbeta primers and 13 Jbeta primers. Sequencing was performed with immunoSEQ multiplex PCR; in TCRdb, only in-frame clones are kept and a portion is missing. The table shows over 150,000 clones, with 68% occurring only once. Sequencing was done on a sample of PBMCs. These receptors were taken from a woman younger than 30 in good health and CMV-seropositive.

The rearrangement uses TRBV6-1 and TRBJ1-2, with D unresolved. The CDR3 extends over 14 amino acids. Per the germline V gene, CDR1 is MNHNS and CDR2 is SASEGT. The V end was cut by 0 bases, the J end by 4 bases, with 9 bases between. The CDR3 loop reads CASSEAGATYGYTF. The CDR3 region has the DNA TGTGCCAGCAGTGAAGCGGGAGCCACCTATGGCTACACCTTC.

This clone occurred a few times. The rearrangement uses TRBV5-1 and TRBJ2-7; no definite D call. V lost 0 bases and J 5 bases, leaving 12 bases between the germline ends. Per the germline V gene, CDR1 is SGHRS and CDR2 is YFSETQ. The CDR3 length is 14 residues. Here the CDR3 DNA reads TGCGCCAGCAGCTTGGGACACCTTGAAGACGAGCAGTACTTC. Translated, it gives CASSLGHLEDEQYF.

The CDR3 nucleotides read TGCGCCAGCAGCAACCGACAGGGAACCACGAATGAGCAGTTCTTC. Translated, it gives CASSNRQGTTNEQFF. The rearrangement uses TRBV5-1 and TRBJ2-1; 7 bases match TRBD1. Germline CDR1 is SGHRS and CDR2 is YFSETQ. The J segment lost 7 bases and the V segment lost 4 bases, leaving 11 bases of the junction unmatched. CDR3 length: 15 residues.

This clone was counted a few times. V and J are TRBV7-9 and TRBJ1-1; 7 positions match TRBD1. The trim removed 5 bases at V and 5 bases at J, leaving 17 bases unmatched. CDR3 length: 17 amino acids. The germline V gene encodes CDR1 SEHNR and CDR2 FQNEAQ (reference sequence). DNA of the CDR3: TGTGCCAGCAGCCAGACCGAAGGGGGCGCGAGAAGGACTGAAGCTTTCTTT. Amino acids: CASSQTEGGARRTEAFF. Full variable domain (rest looked up from reference TRBV7-9 and TRBJ1-1): DTGVSQNPRHKITKRGQNVTFRCDPISEHNRLYWYRQTLGQGPEFLTYFQNEAQLEKSRLLSDRFSAERPKGSFSTLEIQRTEQGDSAMYLCASSQTEGGARRTEAFFGQGTRLTVV.

The chain joins TRBV5-6 to TRBJ2-7; D gene ambiguous. Trimming cost V 4 bases and J 2 bases, with 13 bases left between them. The germline CDR1 and CDR2 sequences are SGHDT and YYEEEE. The CDR3 is 14 amino acids. The CDR3 DNA follows: TGTGCCAGCAGCAAGCGCGCCTTCCCCTACGAGCAGTACTTC. Translated: CASSKRAFPYEQYF.

The rearrangement joins TRBV2 to TRBJ2-7; TRBD1 might be the D (5 bases). The CDR3 length is 12 residues. CDR1 and CDR2 (germline): SNHLY, FYNNEI. V was clipped by 5 bases and J by 4 bases, with 9 bases between them. CDR3 amino acids: CASSPQDYEQYF. CDR3 DNA sequence: TGTGCCAGCAGTCCACAGGATTACGAGCAGTACTTC.

The gene calls are TRBV21-1 and TRBJ2-7; the table assigns TRBD2, which was not confirmed against the DNA. TRBV21-1 is tagged as a pseudogene. The CDR3 loop spans 15 amino acids. CDR3 sequence (DNA): TGTGCCAGCAGCACGTTTAGCGGGGGTTCCTACGAGCAGTACTTC. It encodes CASSTFSGGSYEQYF.

The CDR3 sequence is CASSTRDKGGATNEKLFF. Here the CDR3 DNA reads TGTGCCAGCAGCACCCGGGATAAGGGGGGGGCAACTAATGAAAAACTGTTTTTT. This chain uses TRBV21-1 with TRBJ1-4. TRBV21-1 is a pseudogene segment. The CDR3 length is 18 residues.

DNA for the CDR3: TGTGCCAGCAGCCAAGCGCGCGGGCAGAGCGAGCAGTACTTC. This codes for CASSQARGQSEQYF. V is TRBV14 and J is TRBJ2-7; D might be TRBD2 (5 bases). Trimming pared 1 base from V and 6 bases from J, leaving 13 bases between. The CDR3 runs to 14 residues. Germline CDR1 SGHDN, CDR2 FVKESK. Full variable domain (remainder filled in from reference TRBV14 and TRBJ2-7): EAGVTQFPSHSVIEKGQTVTLRCDPISGHDNLYWYRRVMGKEIKFLLHFVKESKQDESGMPNNRFLAERTGGTYSTLKVQPAELEDSGVYFCASSQARGQSEQYFGPGTRLTVT.

This chain uses TRBV6-1 with TRBJ2-3; 9 nucleotides align to TRBD2. Germline CDR1 MNHNS, CDR2 SASEGT. The CDR3 sequence is 15 residues long. The V gene end was trimmed by 2 bases and the J gene end by 4 bases; junction bases not matched to a gene: 4. This CDR3 is CASSELAGSADTQYF. CDR3 nucleotide sequence: TGTGCCAGCAGTGAACTAGCGGGATCTGCAGATACGCAGTATTTT.

The chain couples TRBV5-1 to TRBJ2-1, with 9 bases aligning to TRBD2. Germline CDR1 reads SGHRS; CDR2 reads YFSETQ. V lost 3 bases, J lost 6 bases, and 13 bases stayed unmatched. The CDR3 sequence is 17 residues long. This chain's CDR3 is CASSSRYSGGSGNEQFF. The CDR3 region has the DNA TGCGCCAGCAGCTCCCGCTATAGCGGGGGCAGTGGCAATGAGCAGTTCTTC.

The rearrangement uses TRBV7-9 and TRBJ2-3; a possible D gene is TRBD2 (5 bases). Germline V lookup: CDR1 SEHNR, CDR2 FQNEAQ (reference sequence). The V gene lost 2 bases and the J gene lost 7 bases, with 16 bases spanning the gap. CDR3 length: 15 amino acids. CDR3 protein: CASSLTPPDGNTQYF. For the CDR3, the DNA is TGTGCCAGCAGCTTAACCCCCCCCGACGGGAATACGCAGTATTTT.

The gene calls are TRBV7-6 and TRBJ2-3, with D unresolved. The ends were cut back, 6 bases at V and 5 bases at J, with 9 bases in the middle. Germline CDR1 is SGHVS and CDR2 is FNYEAQ. This CDR3 has 12 amino acids. This CDR3 reads CASSSIRDTQYF. Here the CDR3 DNA reads TGTGCCAGCAGTTCTATTAGAGATACGCAGTATTTT.

The V call is TRBV7-2, the J call TRBJ2-3; D is unclear. The V gene's germline CDR1 is SGHTA and CDR2 FQGNSA. V lost 5 bases, J lost 6 bases, and 9 bases lay in between. The CDR3 is 12 amino acids. The CDR3 region is CASSIPADTQYF. DNA for the CDR3: TGTGCCAGCAGCATCCCCGCGGATACGCAGTATTTT. The complete variable domain, with remaining parts taken from reference TRBV7-2 and TRBJ2-3, reads GAGVSQSPSNKVTEKGKDVELRCDPISGHTALYWYRQSLGQGLEFLIYFQGNSAPDKSGLPSDRFSAERTGGSVSTLTIQRTQQEDSAVYLCASSIPADTQYFGPGTRLTVL.

The chain uses TRBV29-1 and TRBJ1-1; the match to TRBD1 covers 8 bases. The CDR3 runs 12 residues. CDR1 and CDR2 (germline): SQVTM, ANQGSEA. Here the CDR3 DNA reads TGCAGAGGACAGGGACCGAACACTGAAGCTTTCTTT. It encodes CRGQGPNTEAFF.

The CDR3 coding sequence is TGTGCCAGCAGCTTCCTAGCGGGAGGAAACTACAATGAGCAGTTCTTC. It yields the protein CASSFLAGGNYNEQFF. V usage is TRBV5-6 and J usage is TRBJ2-1; 11 nucleotides agree with TRBD2. The CDR3 covers 16 residues. With 2 bases clipped from V and 3 bases from J, the junction kept 4 bases outside the gene matches. Germline V gene sequence: CDR1 SGHDT, CDR2 YYEEEE.

This sequence joins TRBV20-1 and TRBJ2-7; D is unclear. The CDR3 covers 11 residues. V was clipped by 3 bases and J by 4 bases, with 7 bases between them. CDR1 and CDR2 (germline): DFQATT, SNEGSKA (reference sequence). Here the CDR3 DNA reads TGCAGTGCTAGTAGCAGTTACGAGCAGTACTTC. It encodes CSASSSYEQYF.